This TCR beta chain was recovered during a study of human versus mouse CDR3 diversity and MHC coevolution. TCRdb's copy holds only in-frame clones and misses some; the assay was immunoSEQ multiplex PCR. This table has about 77,000 clones, 80% to 95% appearing once. The receptor's source is a person aged 30 to 69 in good health. The sequencing input was naive CD4+ T cells from blood. Described subset: CD45RO-negative CD62L-positive naive CD4 T cells.

The CDR3 DNA sequence: TGCGCCACCTCCCCTAGGGGATTTACAACGACTAATGAAAAACTGTTTTTT. Amino acids: CATSPRGFTTTNEKLFF. The gene calls are TRBV4-1 and TRBJ1-4, with a tentative D call TRBD1 (5 bases). V lost 10 bases to trimming and J lost 2 bases, with 23 bases between them. CDR3 length equals 17 residues. Germline CDR1 and CDR2: MGHRA and YSYEKL.